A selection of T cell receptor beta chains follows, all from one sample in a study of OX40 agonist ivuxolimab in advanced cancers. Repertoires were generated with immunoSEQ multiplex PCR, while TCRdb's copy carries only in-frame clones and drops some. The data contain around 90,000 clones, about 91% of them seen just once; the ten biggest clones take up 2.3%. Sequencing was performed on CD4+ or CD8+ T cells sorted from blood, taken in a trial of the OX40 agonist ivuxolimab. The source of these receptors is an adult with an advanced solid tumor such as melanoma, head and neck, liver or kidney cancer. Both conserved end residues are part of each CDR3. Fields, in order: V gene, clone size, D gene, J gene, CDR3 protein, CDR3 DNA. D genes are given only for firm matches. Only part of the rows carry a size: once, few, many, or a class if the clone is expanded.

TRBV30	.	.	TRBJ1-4	CAWSVQVNEKLFF	TGTGCCTGGAGTGTACAGGTTAATGAAAAACTGTTTTTT
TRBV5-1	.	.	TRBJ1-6	CASSLAGGQLRSPLHF	TGCGCCAGCAGCTTGGCGGGTGGACAGTTGCGGTCACCCCTCCACTTT
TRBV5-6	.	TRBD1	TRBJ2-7	CASSRQGTREQYF	TGTGCCAGCAGCCGACAGGGAACGCGAGAGCAGTACTTC
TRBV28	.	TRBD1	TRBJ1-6	CASGDRGGSPLHF	TGTGCCAGCGGGGACAGGGGTGGGTCACCCCTCCACTTT
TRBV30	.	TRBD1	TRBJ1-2	CAWTRDRGNYGYTF	TGTGCCTGGACTCGGGACAGGGGTAACTATGGCTACACCTTC
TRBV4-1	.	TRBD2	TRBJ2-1	CASSQDTSGRFEQFF	TGCGCCAGCAGCCAAGATACTAGCGGGAGGTTTGAGCAGTTCTTC
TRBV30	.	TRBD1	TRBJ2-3	CAWSTGADTQYF	TGTGCCTGGAGTACAGGGGCAGATACGCAGTATTTT
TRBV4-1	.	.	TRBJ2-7	CASSRGTRFYEQYF	TGCGCCAGCAGCCGGGGGACACGGTTCTACGAGCAGTACTTC
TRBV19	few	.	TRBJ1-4	CASSSLGLDEKLFF	TGTGCCAGTAGTTCCCTGGGCTTGGATGAAAAACTGTTTTTT
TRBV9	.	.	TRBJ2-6	CASTRLYSGANVLTF	TGTGCCAGCACACGTCTGTACTCTGGGGCCAACGTCCTGACTTTC
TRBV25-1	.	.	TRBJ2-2	CASSIYGELFF	TGTGCCAGCAGTATATACGGGGAGCTGTTTTTT
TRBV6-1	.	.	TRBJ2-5	CASSEQGRIAQETQYF	TGTGCCAGCAGTGAACAGGGAAGGATTGCCCAAGAGACCCAGTACTTC
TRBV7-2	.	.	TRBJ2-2	CASSPGALATGELFF	TGTGCCAGCAGCCCAGGAGCCCTGGCGACCGGGGAGCTGTTTTTT
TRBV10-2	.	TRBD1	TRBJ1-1	CASREDRLNTEAFF	TGCGCCAGCAGGGAGGACAGGTTGAACACTGAAGCTTTCTTT
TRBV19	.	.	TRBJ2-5	CASSYKETQYF	TGTGCCAGTAGTTATAAAGAGACCCAGTACTTC
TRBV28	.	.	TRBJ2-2	CASSLGGVGGELFF	TGTGCCAGCAGTTTAGGCGGGGTAGGCGGGGAGCTGTTTTTT
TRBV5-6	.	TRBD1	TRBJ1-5	CASSLGRGTNQPQHF	TGTGCCAGCAGCTTAGGCAGGGGGACCAATCAGCCCCAGCATTTT
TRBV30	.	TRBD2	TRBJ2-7	CAWRGLAGGEQYF	TGTGCCTGGAGAGGCCTAGCGGGAGGAGAGCAGTACTTC
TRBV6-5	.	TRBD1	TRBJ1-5	CASSYKGAGNQPQHF	TGTGCCAGCAGTTACAAGGGGGCGGGCAATCAGCCCCAGCATTTT
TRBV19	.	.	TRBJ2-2	CASMWGNTGELFF	TGTGCCAGTATGTGGGGTAACACCGGGGAGCTGTTTTTT
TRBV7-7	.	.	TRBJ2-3	CASSPGVGKGDTQYF	TGTGCTAGCAGCCCGGGGGTCGGGAAAGGGGATACGCAGTATTTT
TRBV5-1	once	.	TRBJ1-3	CASSTTGSGNTIYF	TGCGCCAGCAGCACTACAGGGAGTGGAAACACCATATATTTT
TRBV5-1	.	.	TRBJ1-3	CASSSTGGGGNTIYF	TGCGCCAGCAGCTCTACCGGGGGAGGGGGAAACACCATATATTTT
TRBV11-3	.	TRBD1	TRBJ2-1	CASSPGQSSYNEQFF	TGTGCCAGCAGCCCGGGACAGAGCTCCTACAATGAGCAGTTCTTC
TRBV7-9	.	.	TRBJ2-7	CASSLWTTHYEQYF	TGTGCCAGCAGCTTATGGACCACTCACTACGAGCAGTACTTC
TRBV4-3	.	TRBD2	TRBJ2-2	CASSQAAGLAGNTGELFF	TGCGCCAGCAGCCAGGCGGCCGGACTAGCGGGGAACACCGGGGAGCTGTTTTTT
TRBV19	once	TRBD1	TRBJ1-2	CASSSTWGTAYGYTF	TGTGCCAGTAGCTCTACTTGGGGGACAGCCTATGGCTACACCTTC
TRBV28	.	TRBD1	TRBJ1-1	CASRQGGTEAFF	TGTGCCAGCAGGCAGGGGGGCACTGAAGCTTTCTTT
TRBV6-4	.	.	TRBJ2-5	CASAPGEGETQYF	TGTGCCAGCGCTCCAGGGGAAGGAGAGACCCAGTACTTC
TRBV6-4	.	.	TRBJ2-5	CASRAVTRQETQYF	TGTGCCAGCAGGGCGGTAACACGTCAAGAGACCCAGTACTTC
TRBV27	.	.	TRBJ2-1	CASSSLIGAGYNEQFF	TGTGCCAGCAGTTCCCTTATAGGGGCCGGTTACAATGAGCAGTTCTTC
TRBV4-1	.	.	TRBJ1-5	CASSHAPVSNQPQHF	TGCGCCAGCAGCCACGCCCCGGTTAGCAATCAGCCCCAGCATTTT
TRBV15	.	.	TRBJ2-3	CAPLTDTQYF	TGTGCCCCTCTCACAGATACGCAGTATTTT
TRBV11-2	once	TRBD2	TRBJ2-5	CASRKAGVVRETQYF	TGTGCCAGCAGGAAAGCGGGAGTGGTACGAGAGACCCAGTACTTC
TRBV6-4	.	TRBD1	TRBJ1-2	CASSRDRANYGYTF	TGTGCCAGCAGCCGGGACAGGGCTAACTATGGCTACACCTTC
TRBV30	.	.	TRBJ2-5	CAWSGGGTQYF	TGTGCCTGGAGTGGAGGTGGGACCCAGTACTTC
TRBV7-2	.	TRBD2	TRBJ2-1	CASRRDLAGGAEQFF	TGTGCCAGCAGACGGGACTTAGCGGGGGGTGCGGAGCAGTTCTTC
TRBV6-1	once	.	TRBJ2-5	CASSAGVETQYF	TGTGCCAGCAGCGCAGGGGTAGAGACCCAGTACTTC
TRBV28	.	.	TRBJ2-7	CASSLPQTGYEQYF	TGTGCCAGCAGTTTACCCCAGACCGGCTACGAGCAGTACTTC
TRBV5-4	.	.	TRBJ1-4	CASSPSGTLGEKLFF	TGTGCCAGCAGCCCCTCCGGGACCCTGGGGGAAAAACTGTTTTTT
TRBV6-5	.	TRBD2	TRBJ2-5	CASSYSGLAGAKTQYF	TGTGCCAGCAGTTACTCGGGACTAGCGGGAGCAAAGACCCAGTACTTC
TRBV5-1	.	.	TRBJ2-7	CASSLVGLLYEQYF	TGCGCCAGCAGCTTGGTTGGCCTCTTATACGAGCAGTACTTC
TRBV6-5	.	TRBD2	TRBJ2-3	CASSPSAGVADTQYF	TGTGCCAGCAGTCCTTCGGCGGGAGTTGCAGATACGCAGTATTTT
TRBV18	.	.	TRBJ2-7	CASSGTDSHEQYF	TGTGCCAGCTCAGGGACGGACTCCCACGAGCAGTACTTC
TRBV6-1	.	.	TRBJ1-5	CASSERLRGGQPQHF	TGTGCCAGCAGTGAACGGCTGCGGGGAGGTCAGCCCCAGCATTTT
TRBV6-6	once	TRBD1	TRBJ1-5	CASTTGGQPQHF	TGTGCCAGCACTACAGGGGGTCAGCCCCAGCATTTT
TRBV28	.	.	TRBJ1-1	CASSLPSWGGAEAFF	TGTGCCAGCAGCCTTCCCTCTTGGGGAGGGGCTGAAGCTTTCTTT
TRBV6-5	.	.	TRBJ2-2	CASRVAGNTGELFF	TGTGCCAGCAGGGTTGCAGGGAATACCGGGGAGCTGTTTTTT
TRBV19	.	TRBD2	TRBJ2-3	CASSTQLAGGPDTQYF	TGTGCCAGTAGTACGCAACTAGCGGGAGGGCCAGATACGCAGTATTTT
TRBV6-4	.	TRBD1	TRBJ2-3	CASRATGAPASRITDTQYF	TGTGCCAGCAGAGCGACAGGGGCCCCGGCGTCCCGCATCACAGATACGCAGTATTTT
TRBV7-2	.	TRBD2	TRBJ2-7	CASSSTSGPYEQYF	TGTGCCAGCAGCTCCACTAGCGGCCCCTACGAGCAGTACTTC
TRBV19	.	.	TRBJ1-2	CASRRGGPQQLMVVGYTF	TGTGCCAGCCGTCGGGGCGGCCCGCAGCAGTTAATGGTCGTTGGCTACACCTTC
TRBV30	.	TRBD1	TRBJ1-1	CAHRQGSMNTEAFF	TGTGCCCATAGACAGGGATCGATGAACACTGAAGCTTTCTTT
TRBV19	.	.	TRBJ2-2	CASSIGYTGELFF	TGTGCCAGTAGTATAGGGTACACCGGGGAGCTGTTTTTT
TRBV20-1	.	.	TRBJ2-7	CSASRIYEQYF	TGCAGTGCTTCCCGAATATACGAGCAGTACTTC
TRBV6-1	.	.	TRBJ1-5	CASSLQGRLQPQHF	TGTGCCAGCAGTCTACAGGGACGGCTCCAGCCCCAGCATTTT